What follows are 23 T cell receptor beta chains derived from one specimen sequenced in a study of blood T cell repertoires in COVID-19. Clones were read by immunoSEQ multiplex PCR, and TCRdb kept only the in-frame ones, dropping some. The table includes roughly 100,000 clones, more than 85% detected once. Sequenced material: peripheral blood. These receptor sequences come from a man between 18 and 29 years old with acute or convalescent COVID-19.

V gene TRBV24-1 combines with J gene TRBJ1-5, with no clear D. V gave up 3 bases and J gave up 2 bases, with 16 bases separating them. This CDR3 region has 17 residues. CDR1 is KGHDR, CDR2 SFDVKD, per germline. CDR3: CATSDPGSSGGNQPQHF. CDR3 sequence (DNA): TGTGCCACCAGTGATCCCGGGAGCTCGGGAGGCAATCAGCCCCAGCATTTT.

V and J are TRBV5-4 and TRBJ1-2; D not resolved. From germline, CDR1 is SGHNT and CDR2 YYREEE (reference sequence). V was cut by 0 bases and J by 6 bases, with 12 bases left in between. The CDR3 is made up of 14 amino acids. CDR3 coding DNA: TGTGCCAGCAGCTTGGGTGCCGCGTCTCATGGCTACACCTTC. Translated, it gives CASSLGAASHGYTF.

On this clone: Its ends do not fully match the called genes, so a read error is possible. V and J are TRBV9 and TRBJ1-5; a possible D gene is TRBD1 (5 bases). This CDR3 has 13 residues. In germline, CDR1 is SGDLS, CDR2 YYNGEE. CDR3 bases: TGTGCCAGCAGCGGACAGCTCAATCAGCTCCAGCATTTT. It codes for CASSGQLNQLQHF. Full variable domain (rest looked up from reference TRBV9 and TRBJ1-5): DSGVTQTPKHLITATGQRVTLRCSPRSGDLSVYWYQQSLDQGLQFLIQYYNGEERAKGNILERFSAQQFPDLHSELNLSSLELGDSALYFCASSGQLNQLQHFGDGTRLSIL.

This clone was recorded once. The chain employs TRBV5-1 and TRBJ2-5; a possible D gene is TRBD1 (5 bases). The DNA matches TRBJ2-7 better at its end, which makes the J call doubtful. Germline assignment: CDR1 SGHRS and CDR2 YFSETQ. This CDR3 has 13 residues. CDR3 loop: CASSSDNNYEQYF. In DNA, the CDR3 is TGCGCCAGCAGCTCGGACAATAACTACGAGCAGTACTTC.

The gene calls are TRBV19 and TRBJ1-3, with 7 bases identical to TRBD1. The ends lost 2 bases at V and 0 bases at J; junction bases unmatched: 7. Germline-derived CDR1 and CDR2 are LNHDA and SQIVND (reference sequence). The CDR3 is 17 residues long. In DNA, the CDR3 is TGTGCCAGTAGTATAATCGGCGGGACAGCCTCTGGAAACACCATATATTTT. This encodes CASSIIGGTASGNTIYF.

J is TRBJ1-4 and V is TRBV5-1; D gene unclear. The CDR3 is made up of 17 amino acids. V lost 0 bases and J 0 bases, leaving 12 bases between the germline ends. Germline V CDR1 and CDR2: SGHRS, YFSETQ. CDR3 nucleotides: TGCGCCAGCAGCTTGGGAACAGCCTTCGCAACTAATGAAAAACTGTTTTTT. This encodes CASSLGTAFATNEKLFF.

For the CDR3, the DNA is TGTGCCAGCAGCCATACCCCTCTCGTGGACAGTTGGCTCTATGGCTACACCTTC. This gives the protein CASSHTPLVDSWLYGYTF. The chain recombines TRBV4-2 with TRBJ1-2; tentatively, D is TRBD1 (6 bases). V was shortened by 3 bases and J by 4 bases, with 24 bases between the two germline ends. The CDR3 runs to 18 residues. CDR1 and CDR2 (germline): LGHNA, YNFKEQ.

CDR3 residues: CASSHPRTGSSYEQYF. The CDR3 region has the DNA TGTGCCAGCAGCCACCCTAGGACAGGGAGCTCCTACGAGCAGTACTTC. The chain couples TRBV5-4 to TRBJ2-7, with 8 bases fitting TRBD1. V gave up 4 bases and J gave up 0 bases; unmatched junction bases: 9. The CDR3 loop spans 16 amino acids. From germline, CDR1 is SGHNT and CDR2 YYREEE (reference sequence).

The V gene is TRBV9, the J gene TRBJ2-1; the match to TRBD2 covers 11 bases. The CDR3 extends over 16 amino acids. V trimming: 2 bases; J trimming: 3 bases; junction bases outside the gene matches: 4. Germline loops: CDR1 SGDLS, CDR2 YYNGEE. The CDR3 DNA follows: TGTGCCAGCAGCGTTACTAGCGGGAGAGGCTACAATGAGCAGTTCTTC. Translated, it gives CASSVTSGRGYNEQFF.

This chain uses TRBV5-1 with TRBJ2-7, with TRBD1 matching 7 bases. CDR3 length equals 13 residues. Germline V CDR1 and CDR2: SGHRS, YFSETQ. The V and J ends lost 4 bases and 2 bases, in that order; junction bases with no gene match: 3. DNA for the CDR3: TGCGCCAGCAGCCGGGACAGTACCTACGAGCAGTACTTC. The encoded protein is CASSRDSTYEQYF.

The DNA for the CDR3 is TGTGCCAGCAGTTTCCGCTGGGCAGGGGCCGCCTTAGGGGAAAAACTGTTTTTT. It codes for CASSFRWAGAALGEKLFF. The chain carries TRBV27 and TRBJ1-4; TRBD1 is a possible D gene (6 bases). The germline V gene has CDR1 MNHEY and CDR2 SMNVEV (reference sequence). The CDR3 length is 18 residues. Trimming pared 3 bases from V and 8 bases from J, leaving 25 bases between.

This clone was detected only once. The CDR3 region is CASAGTGGNEQFF. CDR3 DNA: TGTGCCAGTGCCGGGACAGGGGGCAATGAGCAGTTCTTC. V usage is TRBV19 and J usage is TRBJ2-1; TRBD1 agrees at 11 bases. Germline CDR1 is LNHDA and CDR2 is SQIVND (reference sequence). This CDR3 spans 13 amino acids. The J segment lost 6 bases and the V segment lost 8 bases, leaving 3 bases of the junction unmatched.

The chain recombines TRBV5-1 with TRBJ1-5; 7 nucleotides agree with TRBD1. V shed 1 base and J 2 bases; nucleotides not matched to a gene: 3. The germline gives CDR1 SGHRS, CDR2 YFSETQ. The CDR3 totals 15 residues. The CDR3 sequence: CASSLTGDGNQPQHF. CDR3 sequence (DNA): TGCGCCAGCAGCTTGACAGGGGATGGCAATCAGCCCCAGCATTTT.

V usage is TRBV5-6 and J usage is TRBJ1-2; D is undetermined. Germline V gene lookup returns CDR1 SGHDT and CDR2 YYEEEE. The V end was cut by 4 bases, the J end by 9 bases, with 19 bases between. This CDR3 has 14 residues. The CDR3 sequence: CASSPTVPGGSYTF. CDR3 nucleotide sequence: TGTGCCAGCAGCCCGACGGTGCCAGGCGGGAGCTACACCTTC.

J is TRBJ2-4 and V is TRBV5-1; weak D call: TRBD1 (6 bases). Germline CDR1 is SGHRS and CDR2 is YFSETQ. The CDR3 totals 15 residues. V was cut by 0 bases and J by 8 bases, with 15 bases left in between. In DNA, the CDR3 is TGCGCCAGCAGCTTGGGGGGACACATGACGGACATTCAGTACTTC. Its protein product is CASSLGGHMTDIQYF.

This sequence joins TRBV3-1 (or the pseudogene TRBV3-2) and TRBJ2-1; 9 bases are a match to TRBD2. The CDR3 has 16 residues. The V gene's germline CDR1 is LGHDT and CDR2 YNNKEL (reference sequence). V was clipped by 4 bases and J by 9 bases; unmatched bases: 13. The CDR3 reads CASSPVGFSGRVEQFF. The CDR3 nucleotides read TGTGCCAGCAGCCCGGTGGGTTTTAGCGGGAGAGTTGAGCAGTTCTTC.

This clone was seen only once. This chain links TRBV2 with TRBJ2-7, with 8 bases that match TRBD2. From germline, CDR1 is SNHLY and CDR2 FYNNEI. CDR3 length: 12 amino acids. Trimming cost V 8 bases and J 7 bases; bases outside gene matches: 7. CDR3 amino acids: CASASTSEEQYF. CDR3 nucleotide sequence: TGTGCCAGCGCCTCGACTAGCGAAGAGCAGTACTTC.

The chain combines TRBV7-2 with TRBJ2-4; unclear D gene. Germline V gene data show CDR1 as SGHTA and CDR2 as FQGNSA. V was cut by 2 bases and J by 6 bases, with 14 bases left in between. CDR3 length equals 15 residues. The CDR3 bases are TGTGCCAGCAGCTTACCTCTTGGTGAGGTAAACATTCAGTACTTC. Translating it yields CASSLPLGEVNIQYF.

CDR3 sequence: CASSLIRLSGNSYEQYF. For the CDR3, the DNA is TGTGCCAGCAGCTTAATTCGACTTAGCGGGAACTCCTACGAGCAGTACTTC. V and J are TRBV7-9 and TRBJ2-7, with 8 bases matching TRBD2. With 2 bases clipped from V and 0 bases from J, the junction kept 9 bases outside the gene matches. The CDR3 consists of 17 residues. In germline, CDR1 is SEHNR, CDR2 FQNEAQ (reference sequence). Drawing the rest from reference TRBV7-9 and TRBJ2-7, the complete variable domain is DTGVSQNPRHKITKRGQNVTFRCDPISEHNRLYWYRQTLGQGPEFLTYFQNEAQLEKSRLLSDRFSAERPKGSFSTLEIQRTEQGDSAMYLCASSLIRLSGNSYEQYFGPGTRLTVT.

The chain recombines TRBV2 with TRBJ1-6, with D perhaps TRBD1 (6 bases). The CDR3 loop spans 13 amino acids. V lost 7 bases and J lost 3, with 7 bases in between. CDR1 and CDR2 from the germline V gene are SNHLY and FYNNEI. CDR3 in amino acids: CASKGDYNSPLHF. The CDR3 DNA reads TGTGCCAGCAAGGGGGACTATAATTCACCCCTCCACTTT.

The rearrangement joins TRBV24-1 to TRBJ2-1, with D possibly TRBD1 on 5 matching bases. The V gene lost 6 bases and the J gene lost 4 bases, with 15 bases spanning the gap. Germline CDR1 is KGHDR and CDR2 is SFDVKD. The CDR3 length is 15 residues. In DNA, the CDR3 is TGTGCCACCAGTTCGGCAGGGAATACTTACAATGAGCAGTTCTTC. Its translation is CATSSAGNTYNEQFF.

This chain joins TRBV4-1 and TRBJ1-1; TRBD1 matches 9 bases. Germline lookup yields CDR1 MGHRA and CDR2 YSYEKL. This CDR3 has 15 residues. V dropped 4 bases and J dropped 5; count of bases not matched to a gene: 8. The CDR3 loop is CASSLSGQGWTEAFF. CDR3 bases: TGCGCCAGCAGCCTATCGGGACAGGGCTGGACTGAAGCTTTCTTT.

The rearrangement joins TRBV6-5 to TRBJ1-5, with a tentative D call TRBD1 (5 bases). Trimming left V 6 bases short and J 2 bases short, with 14 bases between. Germline lookup yields CDR1 MNHEY and CDR2 SVGAGI. The CDR3 totals 15 residues. The CDR3 reads CASRRDSWGNQPQHF. In DNA, the CDR3 is TGTGCCAGCAGGCGAGACAGTTGGGGCAATCAGCCCCAGCATTTT.